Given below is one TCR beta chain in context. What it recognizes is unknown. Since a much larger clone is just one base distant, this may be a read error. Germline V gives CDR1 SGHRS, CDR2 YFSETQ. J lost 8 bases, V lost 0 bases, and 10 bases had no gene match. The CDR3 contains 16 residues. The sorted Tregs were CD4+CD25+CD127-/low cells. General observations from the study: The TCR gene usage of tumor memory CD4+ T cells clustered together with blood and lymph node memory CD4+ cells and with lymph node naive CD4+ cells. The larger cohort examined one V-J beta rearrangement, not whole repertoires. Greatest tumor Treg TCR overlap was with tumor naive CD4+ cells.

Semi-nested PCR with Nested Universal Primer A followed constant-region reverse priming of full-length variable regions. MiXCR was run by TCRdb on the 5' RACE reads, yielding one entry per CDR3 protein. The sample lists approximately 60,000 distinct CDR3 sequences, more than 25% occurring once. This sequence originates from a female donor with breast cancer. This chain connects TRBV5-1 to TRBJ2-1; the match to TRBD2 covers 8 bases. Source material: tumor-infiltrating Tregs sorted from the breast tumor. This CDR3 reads CASSLVSNGGADEQFF. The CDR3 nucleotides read TGCGCCAGCAGCTTGGTGTCTAACGGGGGGGCCGATGAGCAGTTCTTC.